Below are 14 T cell receptor beta chains sequenced from a single sample in a study of shared T cell receptors in the human thymus. Profiled with immunoSEQ multiplex PCR; TCRdb holds only in-frame clones, not every one. The sample shows approximately 660,000 clones, approximately 88% of them seen only once. A further study also used this sample, focusing on human thymus T cells.

Specimen: thymocytes. The receptors stem from a boy younger than two with a congenital heart defect.

This chain joins TRBV5-1 and TRBJ1-4; 7 positions match TRBD1. This CDR3 spans 15 amino acids. Trimming removed 4 bases from V and 5 bases from J; junction bases left unmatched: 8. CDR1 is SGHRS and CDR2 is YFSETQ in the germline V gene. This chain's CDR3 is CASSDIATGNEKLFF. The CDR3 region has the DNA TGCGCCAGCAGCGATATTGCGACAGGGAATGAAAAACTGTTTTTT.

This sequence joins TRBV4-2 and TRBJ2-3; no clear D. This CDR3 is 16 amino acids long. The V and J ends lost 4 bases and 0 bases respectively, with 14 bases between them. From germline, CDR1 is LGHNA and CDR2 YNFKEQ. In DNA, the CDR3 is TGTGCCAGCAGCCGAGATGGGCCCCCTAGCACAGATACGCAGTATTTT. Encoded protein: CASSRDGPPSTDTQYF.

The chain couples TRBV7-9 to TRBJ2-3; D call uncertain. Looked up from germline, CDR1 is SEHNR and CDR2 is FQNEAQ (reference sequence). The CDR3 sequence is 12 residues long. Deletions cut 5 bases from V and 2 bases from J, with 5 bases between. The CDR3, as DNA: TGTGCCAGCAGCCGACTCACAGATACGCAGTATTTT. Amino acids: CASSRLTDTQYF. Filled out from reference TRBV7-9 and TRBJ2-3, the complete variable domain reads DTGVSQNPRHKITKRGQNVTFRCDPISEHNRLYWYRQTLGQGPEFLTYFQNEAQLEKSRLLSDRFSAERPKGSFSTLEIQRTEQGDSAMYLCASSRLTDTQYFGPGTRLTVL.

The genes are TRBV4-3 and TRBJ2-5; 12 bases align to TRBD2. The CDR3 sequence is 18 residues long. J was trimmed by 2 bases and V by 0 bases; bases with no gene match: 7. Germline lookup yields CDR1 LGHNA and CDR2 YSLEER. The CDR3: CASSQEWGLAGGQETQYF. CDR3 nucleotide sequence: TGCGCCAGCAGCCAAGAGTGGGGGCTAGCGGGAGGGCAAGAGACCCAGTACTTC.

CDR3 residues: CASSLEGGQGAKNIQYF. The CDR3 DNA reads as TGTGCCAGCAGCTTGGAAGGGGGACAGGGGGCCAAAAACATTCAGTACTTC. This chain uses TRBV5-4 with TRBJ2-4; 10 bases are shared with TRBD1. With 0 bases clipped from V and 1 base from J, the junction kept 4 bases outside the gene matches. Germline V CDR1 and CDR2: SGHNT, YYREEE (reference sequence). This CDR3 contains 17 residues.

The chain uses TRBV7-2 and TRBJ2-5; 9 bases align to TRBD2. The V segment lost 5 bases and the J segment 5 bases; nucleotides outside the gene matches: 6. The CDR3 has 14 amino acids. Per germline, CDR1 SGHTA and CDR2 FQGNSA. The CDR3 nucleotides read TGTGCCAGCAGCCCAAGCGGGGGGACGGAGACCCAGTACTTC. It specifies CASSPSGGTETQYF.

The rearrangement uses TRBV27 and TRBJ2-5, with no clear D. Germline CDR1 and CDR2: MNHEY and SMNVEV (reference sequence). V was shortened by 7 bases and J by 4 bases, with 22 bases between the two germline ends. The CDR3 length is 16 residues. CDR3 sequence reads: CASIILRSASTETQYF. CDR3 bases: TGTGCCAGCATAATATTGAGGTCGGCGTCCACAGAGACCCAGTACTTC.

The chain couples TRBV2 to TRBJ2-1; D is uncertain. Per germline, CDR1 SNHLY and CDR2 FYNNEI. The CDR3 loop spans 13 amino acids. Trimming took 1 base from V and 5 from J, leaving 6 bases between them. CDR3 sequence reads: CASSEDTDNEQFF. Here the CDR3 DNA reads TGTGCCAGCAGTGAAGACACAGACAATGAGCAGTTCTTC.

This clone occurred once. The rearrangement links TRBV28 to TRBJ1-4; 9 nucleotides match TRBD1. Losses at the gene ends were 8 bases for V and 7 bases for J; bases not matched to a gene: 5. Germline CDR1 MDHEN, CDR2 SYDVKM. CDR3 length: 13 amino acids. The CDR3 spells CASLGTGTEKLFF. CDR3 bases: TGTGCCAGCTTAGGGACAGGGACTGAAAAACTGTTTTTT. The variable domain in full, completed from reference TRBV28 and TRBJ1-4, reads DVKVTQSSRYLVKRTGEKVFLECVQDMDHENMFWYRQDPGLGLRLIYFSYDVKMKEKGDIPEGYSVSREKKERFSLILESASTNQTSMYLCASLGTGTEKLFFGSGTQLSVL.

The chain is built from TRBV27 and TRBJ2-2, with a tentative D call TRBD1 (6 bases). V lost 7 bases and J 3 bases, leaving 9 bases between the germline ends. The CDR3 runs 13 residues. Germline lookup yields CDR1 MNHEY and CDR2 SMNVEV (reference sequence). In DNA, the CDR3 is TGTGCCAGCATCCACAGGGACACCGGGGAGCTGTTTTTT. Translation gives CASIHRDTGELFF.

The genes are TRBV23-1 and TRBJ2-6; perhaps TRBD2 as D (5 bases). TRBV23-1 is an open reading frame, and its role is uncertain. The CDR3 is made up of 19 amino acids. Trimming removed 0 bases from V and 2 bases from J, with 17 bases in between. CDR3 sequence reads: CASSQSRGPWAPGANVLTF. For the CDR3, the DNA is TGCGCCAGCAGTCAATCGCGCGGGCCTTGGGCACCTGGGGCCAACGTCCTGACTTTC.

This sequence joins TRBV27 and TRBJ2-1; D is possibly TRBD1 (6 bases). Trimming cost V 6 bases and J 0 bases, with 18 bases left between them. In germline, CDR1 is MNHEY, CDR2 SMNVEV (reference sequence). The length of the CDR3 is 17 residues. CDR3 sequence reads: CASRLTLDRSSYNEQFF. For the CDR3, the DNA is TGTGCCAGCAGGCTTACTTTAGACAGGAGCTCCTACAATGAGCAGTTCTTC.

V usage is TRBV5-1 and J usage is TRBJ2-2; 10 positions agree with TRBD2. Germline V gene lookup returns CDR1 SGHRS and CDR2 YFSETQ. Trimming removed 4 bases from V and 6 bases from J; junction bases left unmatched: 12. The CDR3 is 17 amino acids. The CDR3 is CASSPQGSGRASGELFF. The DNA for the CDR3 is TGCGCCAGCAGCCCCCAAGGGAGCGGGAGGGCCTCCGGGGAGCTGTTTTTT.

This chain connects TRBV30 to TRBJ2-7; D uncertain. The CDR3 consists of 14 residues. Looked up from germline, CDR1 is GTSNPN and CDR2 is SVGIG (reference sequence). The germline V and J ends were trimmed by 0 bases and 2 bases, with 11 bases remaining between them. CDR3 coding DNA: TGTGCCTGGAGTGTAAGTGCGGATGCCTACGAGCAGTACTTC. Protein sequence: CAWSVSADAYEQYF.